The clone carrying this T cell receptor beta chain has just a few counts. TCRdb used MiXCR to reprocess the 5' RACE reads, holding one entry per CDR3 protein. The sample yields almost 550,000 distinct CDR3 sequences, 20% seen once. This record comes from a study of T-cell memory formation after mild COVID-19. Sequencing was carried out using PBMCs or a T cell subset sorted from them (not recorded which). The source of this sequence is an adult woman who had mild COVID-19 (a few samples of this study predate the infection). Cell type and time point are not known.

CDR3 nucleotides: TGTGCCAGCAGTTTGTCACAGGGAGGGTACAATGAGCAGTTCTTC. Its protein product is CASSLSQGGYNEQFF. V usage is TRBV12-3 or TRBV12-4 and J usage is TRBJ2-1, with D perhaps TRBD2 (7 bases). Trimming shortened V by 3 bases and J by 4 bases, and 13 bases separated the two germline ends. The CDR3 consists of 15 residues.